The 7 T cell receptor beta chains below come from one sample, sequenced in a study of blood T cell repertoires in COVID-19. TCRdb's table, derived via immunoSEQ multiplex PCR, lists solely in-frame clones and lacks some. The sample carries under 200,000 clones, 70% to 90% recorded once. What was sequenced was peripheral blood. Every receptor here comes from a man in his sixties with active or convalescent COVID-19.

The chain carries TRBV5-1 and TRBJ2-2; D possibly corresponds to TRBD1 (6 bases). V was clipped by 4 bases and J by 5 bases, with 15 bases between them. CDR3 size: 15 residues. The V gene's germline CDR1 is SGHRS and CDR2 YFSETQ. The CDR3, as DNA: TGCGCCAGCAGCGTAGGGAACAGGGATACCGGGGAGCTGTTTTTT. It is translated as CASSVGNRDTGELFF.

The chain is built from TRBV6-1 and TRBJ2-5; possibly TRBD1 for D (5 bases). Per germline, CDR1 MNHNS and CDR2 SASEGT. The CDR3 is made up of 16 amino acids. V shed 4 bases and J shed 0 bases, with 15 bases lying between them. This chain's CDR3 is CASSGDLGAYQETQYF. The DNA for the CDR3 is TGTGCCAGCAGTGGAGACTTAGGGGCGTACCAAGAGACCCAGTACTTC.

The chain joins TRBV19 to TRBJ2-7; D is perhaps TRBD1 (6 bases). The V end was cut by 3 bases, the J end by 6 bases, with 15 bases between. This CDR3 has 14 residues. Germline loops: CDR1 LNHDA, CDR2 SQIVND (reference sequence). The CDR3 reads CASSMGTPGGEQYF. CDR3 in DNA: TGTGCCAGTAGTATGGGGACACCTGGGGGCGAGCAGTACTTC. Using reference TRBV19 and TRBJ2-7 for the parts outside the CDR3, the full variable domain is DGGITQSPKYLFRKEGQNVTLSCEQNLNHDAMYWYRQDPGQGLRLIYYSQIVNDFQKGDIAEGYSVSREKKESFPLTVTSAQKNPTAFYLCASSMGTPGGEQYFGPGTRLTVT.

The genes are TRBV18 and TRBJ1-2; unclear D gene. The CDR3 runs 12 residues. The ends were cut back, 3 bases at V and 4 bases at J, with 6 bases in the middle. Germline lookup yields CDR1 KGHSH and CDR2 LQKENI. The CDR3 here is CASSPTFYGYTF. The DNA for the CDR3 is TGTGCCAGCTCACCCACTTTCTATGGCTACACCTTC.

This clone came up a few times. In nucleotides, the CDR3 is TGTGCCAGCAGCGTTAGCGGGGTCGCATTCGGGGAGCTGTTTTTT. Translation gives CASSVSGVAFGELFF. V usage is TRBV9 and J usage is TRBJ2-2; 8 nucleotides match TRBD2. Losses at the gene ends were 2 bases for V and 7 bases for J; bases not matched to a gene: 7. This CDR3 spans 15 amino acids. Germline loops: CDR1 SGDLS, CDR2 YYNGEE.

The chain employs TRBV7-3 and TRBJ1-5, with TRBD1 as a possible D gene (6 bases). Trimming left V 4 bases short and J 2 bases short, with 12 bases between. There are 15 residues in the CDR3. Germline values: CDR1 SGHTA, CDR2 FQGTGA. CDR3 nucleotide sequence: TGTGCCAGCAGCTCCTACAGGGAGCGCAATCAGCCCCAGCATTTT. This codes for CASSSYRERNQPQHF.

This clone came up once. The chain joins TRBV29-1 to TRBJ2-2; D not certain. The germline gives CDR1 SQVTM, CDR2 ANQGSEA. Trimming removed 5 bases from V and 1 base from J, with 11 bases in between. The CDR3 sequence is 14 residues long. The CDR3 is CSVLRGWNTGELFF. DNA of the CDR3: TGCAGCGTTCTGAGAGGATGGAACACCGGGGAGCTGTTTTTT.